This TCR beta chain derives from a study of shared T cell receptors in the human thymus. Produced via immunoSEQ multiplex PCR; TCRdb's table is partial and in-frame only. Here the sample spans some 700,000 clones, over 75% being singletons. The germline gives CDR1 MDHEN, CDR2 SYDVKM. The V gene end was trimmed by 1 base and the J gene end by 5 bases; junction bases not matched to a gene: 11. The CDR3 is made up of 18 amino acids. A further study also used this sample, focusing on human thymus T cells. That report notes: Donors were healthy Finnish babies undergoing corrective operations for congenital heart defects. From resections taken during corrective heart surgery, the thymus tissue was obtained. Thymic and blood repertoires appeared to show biased V and J gene usage. Related research described thymic repertoires that were highly overlapping among unrelated individuals.

The rearrangement joins TRBV28 to TRBJ2-1, with 10 bases fitting TRBD2. The TCR comes from a boy younger than two with a congenital heart defect. Sequencing was performed on thymocytes. CDR3 sequence: CASSLSPSTSGPDNEQFF. The CDR3 DNA reads TGTGCCAGCAGTTTATCCCCCTCGACTAGCGGGCCGGACAATGAGCAGTTCTTC.